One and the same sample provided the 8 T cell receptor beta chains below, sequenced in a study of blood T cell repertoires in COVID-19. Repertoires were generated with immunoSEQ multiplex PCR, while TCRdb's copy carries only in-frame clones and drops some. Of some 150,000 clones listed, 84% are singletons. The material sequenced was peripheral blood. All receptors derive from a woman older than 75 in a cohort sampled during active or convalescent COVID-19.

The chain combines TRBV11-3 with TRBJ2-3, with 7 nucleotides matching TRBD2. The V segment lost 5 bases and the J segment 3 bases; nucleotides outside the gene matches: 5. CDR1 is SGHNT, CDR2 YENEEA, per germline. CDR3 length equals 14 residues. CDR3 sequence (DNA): TGTGCCAGCAGCCCCAGCGGGGAGACAGATACGCAGTATTTT. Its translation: CASSPSGETDTQYF.

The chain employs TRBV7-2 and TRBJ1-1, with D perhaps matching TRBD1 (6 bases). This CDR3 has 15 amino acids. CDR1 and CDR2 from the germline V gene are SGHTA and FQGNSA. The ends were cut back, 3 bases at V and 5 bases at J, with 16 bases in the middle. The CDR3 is CASSFYTGHRTEAFF. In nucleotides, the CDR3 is TGTGCCAGCAGCTTTTACACGGGACATCGTACTGAAGCTTTCTTT.

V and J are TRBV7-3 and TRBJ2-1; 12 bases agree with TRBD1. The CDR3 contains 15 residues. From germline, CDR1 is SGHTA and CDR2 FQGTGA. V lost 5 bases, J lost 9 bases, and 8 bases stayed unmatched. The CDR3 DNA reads TGTGCCAGCAGCCCCGGGACAGGGGGCTTCGGTGAGCAGTTCTTC. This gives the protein CASSPGTGGFGEQFF.

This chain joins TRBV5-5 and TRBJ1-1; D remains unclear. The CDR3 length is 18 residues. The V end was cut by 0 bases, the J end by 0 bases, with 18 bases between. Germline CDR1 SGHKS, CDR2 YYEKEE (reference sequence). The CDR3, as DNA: TGTGCCAGCAGCTTGGCTCTATCTACCGTTTCGATGAACACTGAAGCTTTCTTT. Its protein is CASSLALSTVSMNTEAFF.

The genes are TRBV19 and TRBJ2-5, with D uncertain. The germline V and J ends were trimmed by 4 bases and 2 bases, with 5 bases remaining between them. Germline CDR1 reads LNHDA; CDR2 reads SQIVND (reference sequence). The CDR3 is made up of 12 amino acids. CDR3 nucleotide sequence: TGTGCCAGTAGTAACAGACAAGAGACCCAGTACTTC. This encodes CASSNRQETQYF.

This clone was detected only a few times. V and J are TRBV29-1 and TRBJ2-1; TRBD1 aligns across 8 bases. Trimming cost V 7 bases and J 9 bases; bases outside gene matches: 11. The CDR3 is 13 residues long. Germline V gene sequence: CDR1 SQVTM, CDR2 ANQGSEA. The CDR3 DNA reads TGCAGCGCAGCCAGGCAGGGGGCAGGTGAGCAGTTCTTC. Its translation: CSAARQGAGEQFF.

The CDR3 DNA reads TGTGCCAGCAGATTGAACAGGGAGAACACTGAAGCTTTCTTT. It is translated as CASRLNRENTEAFF. The chain employs TRBV28 and TRBJ1-1, with TRBD1 as a possible D gene (6 bases). The CDR3 consists of 14 residues. V was clipped by 6 bases and J by 1 base, with 12 bases between them. Germline CDR1 is MDHEN and CDR2 is SYDVKM.

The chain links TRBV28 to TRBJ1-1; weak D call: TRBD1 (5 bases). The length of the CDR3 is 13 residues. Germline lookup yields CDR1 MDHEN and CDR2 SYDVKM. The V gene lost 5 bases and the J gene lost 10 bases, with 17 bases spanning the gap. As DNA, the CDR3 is TGTGCCAGCAGTCCGCGGTGGACAAGTGGAGCTTTCTTT. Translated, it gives CASSPRWTSGAFF.